The rows below give T cell receptor beta chains drawn from one sample of a study of a mutant IDH1 vaccine in newly diagnosed glioma. Antigen specificity for these receptors is unknown. Some clones are missing from TCRdb's copy, which holds only in-frame ones; the method was immunoSEQ multiplex PCR. The table shows over 75,000 clones, with approximately 75% occurring only once. Sequencing was performed on PBMCs, taken from a glioma patient whose treatment included an IDH1 peptide vaccine. The receptors derive from a man aged 35 to 55 with glioma. The CDR3 runs from the conserved cysteine through the conserved F or W. Fields, in order: clone size, V gene, D gene, J gene, CDR3 protein, CDR3 DNA. The D gene is left open where the match is weak. Some rows have no size entry. The others give once, few or many, or a class for an expanded clone.

clone_size: .; v_call: TRBV29-1; d_call: TRBD2; j_call: TRBJ2-7; cdr3_aa: CSVKGGREGPYEQYF; cdr3_nt: TGCAGCGTGAAAGGGGGGCGGGAGGGCCCTTACGAGCAGTACTTC
clone_size: .; v_call: TRBV5-5; d_call: .; j_call: TRBJ2-5; cdr3_aa: CASSTRTDQETQYF; cdr3_nt: TGTGCCAGCAGCACGCGGACGGACCAAGAGACCCAGTACTTC
clone_size: few; v_call: TRBV19; d_call: .; j_call: TRBJ2-7; cdr3_aa: CASSVRLTEYEQYF; cdr3_nt: TGTGCCAGTAGCGTACGGTTAACAGAATACGAGCAGTACTTC
clone_size: .; v_call: TRBV10-3; d_call: TRBD1; j_call: TRBJ1-5; cdr3_aa: CAISETGTDSNQPQHF; cdr3_nt: TGTGCCATCAGTGAAACCGGGACAGATAGCAATCAGCCCCAGCATTTT
clone_size: .; v_call: TRBV5-5; d_call: .; j_call: TRBJ2-2; cdr3_aa: CASSSGIGWELFF; cdr3_nt: TGTGCCAGCAGCTCCGGGATAGGCTGGGAGCTGTTTTTT
clone_size: .; v_call: TRBV27; d_call: .; j_call: TRBJ2-7; cdr3_aa: CASSFKGGGTFQQYF; cdr3_nt: TGTGCCAGCTCCTTTAAGGGAGGGGGTACCTTCCAGCAGTACTTC
clone_size: .; v_call: TRBV5-1; d_call: .; j_call: TRBJ1-1; cdr3_aa: CASSFVPRQAEAFF; cdr3_nt: TGCGCCAGCAGCTTCGTCCCCAGGCAGGCTGAAGCTTTCTTT
clone_size: .; v_call: TRBV19; d_call: .; j_call: TRBJ1-5; cdr3_aa: CASRIRGQPQHF; cdr3_nt: TGTGCCAGTAGGATACGAGGTCAGCCCCAGCATTTT
clone_size: once; v_call: TRBV7-5; d_call: .; j_call: TRBJ2-5; cdr3_aa: CARSLVTIQETQYF; cdr3_nt: TGTGCCAGAAGCTTAGTTACTATACAAGAGACCCAGTACTTC
clone_size: few; v_call: TRBV6-5; d_call: .; j_call: TRBJ1-1; cdr3_aa: CASSEFRATEAFF; cdr3_nt: TGTGCCAGCAGTGAGTTCCGAGCCACTGAAGCTTTCTTT